This TCR beta chain was identified during a study of T-cell memory formation after mild COVID-19. Study-wide findings and caveats: Mainly CM and EM harbored the contracting CD4+ clones; mainly EMRA harbored the CD8+ ones.

The ends lost 0 bases at V and 7 bases at J; junction bases unmatched: 8. This CDR3 has 15 amino acids. CDR1 is SGHDN, CDR2 FVKESK, per germline. 5'RACE, which relied on constant-segment primers, yielded TCR alpha and TCR beta cDNA libraries carrying sample barcodes and UMIs. TCRdb re-called the 5' RACE reads with MiXCR, one entry per CDR3 protein. The top ten hold about 2% of the sample, which has 200,000 to 300,000 distinct CDR3 sequences, over 15% seen once. This clonotype showed up many times. What it binds is not known. This TCR derives from an adult woman who had mild COVID-19 (a few samples of this study predate the infection). Cell type and time point are not known. V is TRBV14 and J is TRBJ1-1, with 7 bases matching TRBD1. Sequencing used PBMCs or a T cell subset sorted from them (not recorded which). The DNA for the CDR3 is TGTGCCAGCAGCCAAGAAATCCACAGGGGAGGTGAAGCTTTCTTT. Amino acids: CASSQEIHRGGEAFF.